This TCR beta chain comes out of a study of memory CD4+ T cells and cytomegalovirus serostatus. Findings and caveats of the study: CD4+ memory repertoires contained about two fifths of the roughly 150 reported CMV TCRbeta sequences.

The ends were cut back, 4 bases at V and 0 bases at J, with 7 bases in the middle. The CDR3 runs to 15 residues. Germline V lookup: CDR1 MNHEY, CDR2 SVGAGI. The sort gate was single viable CD3+CD4+CD8-CD45RO+ cells for memory CD4+ T cells. After thawing, CD4+ T cells were positively selected. Per the authors' pipeline: Out-of-frame sequences were removed, leaving 2 million to 2.5 million distinct TCRbeta sequences. The method was immunoSEQ multiplex PCR; TCRdb's version includes in-frame clones alone and lacks a portion of them. V and J calls and clone size are copied from that table; D and trimming were computed from the DNA. The sample includes some 58,000 clones, roughly four fifths seen only once; the top ten take roughly 1%. On this clone itself: Its cognate antigen is unknown.

This sequence was found in an adult in good health and CMV-seronegative. The chain combines TRBV6-5 with TRBJ1-6; D remains ambiguous. The sample was memory CD4+ T cells from blood. The CDR3 loop is CASSSMSSYNSPLHF. The CDR3 DNA is TGTGCCAGCAGTTCTATGAGCTCCTATAATTCACCCCTCCACTTT.